The 13 T cell receptor beta chains below all came from one sample that was sequenced in a study of neurological immune-mediated disorders. TCRdb re-derived calls from the 5' RACE reads in MiXCR, one entry per CDR3 protein. The sample lists around 40,000 distinct CDR3 sequences, 6.5% to 7.5% seen once, with approximately 5.7% in the top ten. Material: CD4+ T cells from blood. The receptors shown here come from a man between 45 and 60 years old in good health.

This clonotype was counted ten times or more. The chain is built from TRBV12-3 or TRBV12-4 and TRBJ1-5; 8 nucleotides align to TRBD1. The CDR3 runs to 14 residues. J lost 4 bases, V lost 6 bases, and 5 bases had no gene match. The CDR3 region is CASSSTGANQPQHF. For the CDR3, the DNA is TGTGCCAGCAGCTCGACAGGGGCGAATCAGCCCCAGCATTTT.

The table lists this clonotype with many counts. The J gene is TRBJ2-3, the V gene TRBV20-1; 8 bases match TRBD1. Germline-derived CDR1 and CDR2 are DFQATT and SNEGSKA (reference sequence). The CDR3 is 16 residues long. V gave up 4 bases and J gave up 3 bases; unmatched junction bases: 12. The chain's CDR3 is CSAKAAQGAITDTQYF. Here the CDR3 DNA reads TGCAGTGCTAAGGCAGCCCAGGGGGCGATAACAGATACGCAGTATTTT.

This clonotype has ten or more counts. The V and J genes are TRBV20-1 and TRBJ2-7, with 9 bases aligning to TRBD1. With 2 bases clipped from V and 5 bases from J, the junction kept 7 bases outside the gene matches. CDR1 and CDR2 (germline): DFQATT, SNEGSKA (reference sequence). This CDR3 spans 14 amino acids. Here the CDR3 reads CSARLTGGANEQYF. The CDR3 nucleotides read TGCAGTGCTAGATTGACAGGGGGAGCGAACGAGCAGTACTTC.

This clonotype was recorded at least ten times. The chain couples TRBV20-1 to TRBJ2-7, with 8 bases that match TRBD2. From germline, CDR1 is DFQATT and CDR2 SNEGSKA (reference sequence). The length of the CDR3 is 14 residues. The V gene end was trimmed by 0 bases and the J gene end by 6 bases; junction bases not matched to a gene: 7. The CDR3 spells CSARDTSGPTEQYF. DNA for the CDR3: TGCAGTGCTAGAGATACTAGCGGACCCACCGAGCAGTACTTC.

This clonotype was seen repeatedly, ten times or more. V usage is TRBV5-1 and J usage is TRBJ2-1; 12 bases line up with TRBD2. This CDR3 is 15 amino acids long. Looked up from germline, CDR1 is SGHRS and CDR2 is YFSETQ. J lost 9 bases, V lost 1 base, and 5 bases had no gene match. This CDR3 is CASSLQSSGRAEQFF. CDR3 coding DNA: TGCGCCAGCAGCTTGCAGTCTAGCGGGAGGGCTGAGCAGTTCTTC.

The sample holds many counts of this clonotype. The V gene is TRBV7-6, the J gene TRBJ1-3, with D uncertain. The V and J ends lost 1 base and 0 bases respectively, with 7 bases between them. This CDR3 has 15 amino acids. Germline V gene lookup returns CDR1 SGHVS and CDR2 FNYEAQ. The CDR3 reads CASSLGPISGNTIYF. The CDR3, as DNA: TGTGCCAGCAGCTTAGGGCCAATCTCTGGAAACACCATATATTTT.

The table lists this clonotype with many counts. The chain links TRBV5-1 to TRBJ2-7; D remains ambiguous. This CDR3 has 15 residues. V shed 0 bases and J shed 5 bases, with 15 bases lying between them. Germline CDR1 reads SGHRS; CDR2 reads YFSETQ. The CDR3 sequence is CASSLEGRPVDEQYF. CDR3 in DNA: TGCGCCAGCAGCTTGGAGGGCCGCCCCGTCGACGAGCAGTACTTC.

This clonotype was observed many times. The V gene is TRBV20-1, the J gene TRBJ2-3, with 12 bases lining up with TRBD2. With 4 bases clipped from V and 0 bases from J, the junction kept 5 bases outside the gene matches. The CDR3 is made up of 16 amino acids. Per the germline V gene, CDR1 is DFQATT and CDR2 is SNEGSKA (reference sequence). The CDR3 sequence: CSAIRGTSGSTDTQYF. DNA for the CDR3: TGCAGTGCTATAAGAGGGACTAGCGGGAGCACAGATACGCAGTATTTT.

This clonotype was counted between two and nine times. V usage is TRBV5-1 and J usage is TRBJ2-7, with a tentative D call TRBD2 (7 bases). There are 14 residues in the CDR3. V lost 4 bases to trimming and J lost 5 bases, with 16 bases between them. Germline CDR1 and CDR2: SGHRS and YFSETQ. The chain's CDR3 is CASSPPAGADEQYF. The CDR3 DNA sequence: TGCGCCAGCAGCCCCCCGGCGGGGGCGGACGAGCAGTACTTC. The variable domain in full, with the rest retrieved from reference TRBV5-1 and TRBJ2-7, is KAGVTQTPRYLIKTRGQQVTLSCSPISGHRSVSWYQQTPGQGLQFLFEYFSETQRNKGNFPGRFSGRQFSNSRSEMNVSTLELGDSALYLCASSPPAGADEQYFGPGTRLTVT.

This clonotype was recorded at least ten times. The rearrangement joins TRBV19 to TRBJ2-2; D gene ambiguous. CDR1 is LNHDA, CDR2 SQIVND, per germline (reference sequence). V was cut by 5 bases and J by 5 bases, with 9 bases left in between. This CDR3 is 13 amino acids long. Here the CDR3 DNA reads TGTGCCAGTAGTCCCCGGTCTACCGGGGAGCTGTTTTTT. Its translation: CASSPRSTGELFF.

This rearrangement joins TRBV5-1 to TRBJ2-7; no firm D call. This CDR3 region has 11 residues. The V gene lost 4 bases and the J gene lost 2 bases, with 4 bases spanning the gap. Germline loops: CDR1 SGHRS, CDR2 YFSETQ. CDR3: CASSGTYEQYF. As DNA, the CDR3 is TGCGCCAGCAGCGGGACCTACGAGCAGTACTTC.

This clonotype was observed at least ten times. The chain recombines TRBV18 with TRBJ2-1; 7 bases agree with TRBD1. This CDR3 is built from 15 residues. J gave up 4 bases and V 2 bases, and 5 bases lay outside the gene matches. Germline V CDR1 and CDR2: KGHSH, LQKENI. CDR3 nucleotide sequence: TGTGCCAGCTCACCAAGTCTACAGGGGTACAATGAGCAGTTCTTC. Translation gives CASSPSLQGYNEQFF. Drawing the rest from reference TRBV18 and TRBJ2-1, the complete variable domain is NAGVMQNPRHLVRRRGQEARLRCSPMKGHSHVYWYRQLPEEGLKFMVYLQKENIIDESGMPKERFSAEFPKEGPSILRIQQVVRGDSAAYFCASSPSLQGYNEQFFGPGTRLTVL.

This clonotype was found many times. J is TRBJ2-3 and V is TRBV19, with TRBD2 as a possible D gene (6 bases). The germline gives CDR1 LNHDA, CDR2 SQIVND (reference sequence). V lost 4 bases to trimming and J lost 3 bases, with 14 bases between them. There are 15 residues in the CDR3. The CDR3 bases are TGTGCCAGTAGTAGCGGGAAAGTCAGGACAGATACGCAGTATTTT. This encodes CASSSGKVRTDTQYF.